Following are 15 T cell receptor beta chains from one sample sequenced in a study of graft-versus-host responses after intestinal transplantation. Profiling relied on immunoSEQ multiplex PCR, and the TCRdb table lists in-frame clones only, not all of them. Of 20,000 to 25,000 clones detected, around 94% appear once; the ten largest clones hold around 46%. Specimen: PBMCs, collected roughly 260 days after intestinal transplant. The receptors were gathered from a human patient who received an intestinal transplant, so some T cells may come from the graft donor.

In DNA form, the CDR3 reads TGTGCCTGTAATTCACAGGGAAACACCATATATTTT. It translates to CACNSQGNTIYF. The chain uses TRBV30 and TRBJ1-3; D remains ambiguous. CDR3 size: 12 residues. The ends were cut back, 6 bases at V and 4 bases at J, with 10 bases in the middle. Germline V gene lookup returns CDR1 GTSNPN and CDR2 SVGIG (reference sequence).

V usage is TRBV6-1 and J usage is TRBJ2-1; a weak D match, TRBD2 (5 bases). Trimming took off 2 bases at V and 3 bases at J, with 11 bases between the two ends. This CDR3 is 15 amino acids long. Per the germline V gene, CDR1 is MNHNS and CDR2 is SASEGT. The CDR3 spells CASSELASYYNEQFF. In nucleotides, the CDR3 is TGTGCCAGCAGTGAATTGGCTAGCTACTACAATGAGCAGTTCTTC.

This chain joins TRBV27 and TRBJ2-1; the D gene could be TRBD1 or TRBD2 (5 bases each). The CDR3 is made up of 15 amino acids. V gave up 7 bases and J gave up 2 bases, with 15 bases separating them. Germline loops: CDR1 MNHEY, CDR2 SMNVEV (reference sequence). Here the CDR3 DNA reads TGTGCCAGCACCTCAGGGACGGGACCCTACAATGAGCAGTTCTTC. Translating it yields CASTSGTGPYNEQFF.

The rearrangement links TRBV2 to TRBJ1-5; TRBD1 matches 7 bases. Germline CDR1 and CDR2: SNHLY and FYNNEI. The J segment lost 7 bases and the V segment lost 10 bases, leaving 10 bases of the junction unmatched. CDR3 size: 13 residues. CDR3 region: CAIGQVRDQPQHF. CDR3 sequence (DNA): TGTGCCATAGGACAGGTGAGGGACCAGCCCCAGCATTTT.

The V and J genes are TRBV6-1 and TRBJ2-1; D gene uncertain. Trimming removed 4 bases from V and 9 bases from J, with 16 bases in between. The CDR3 consists of 14 residues. Germline V lookup: CDR1 MNHNS, CDR2 SASEGT. The CDR3 here is CASSVQVARGEQFF. The CDR3 DNA reads TGTGCCAGCAGTGTGCAGGTCGCACGAGGTGAGCAGTTCTTC.

This clone has a single count. The V gene is TRBV11-1, the J gene TRBJ2-2, with a possible D match to TRBD2 (8 bases). The germline CDR1 and CDR2 sequences are SGHAT and FQDESV (reference sequence). The CDR3 is 17 residues long. V lost 7 bases, J lost 1 base, and 19 bases lay in between. The CDR3 DNA reads as TGTGCCAGCACCCCAGGGGGACTAGAACTGAACACCGGGGAGCTGTTTTTT. Its translation is CASTPGGLELNTGELFF.

This clone was seen a few times. This CDR3 reads CASSVEGQGTTEAFF. In DNA, the CDR3 is TGTGCCAGCAGTGTTGAGGGACAGGGGACCACTGAAGCTTTCTTT. V is TRBV2 and J is TRBJ1-1; 10 bases line up with TRBD1. The CDR3 covers 15 residues. Trimming removed 4 bases from V and 4 bases from J; junction bases left unmatched: 6. In germline, CDR1 is SNHLY, CDR2 FYNNEI. Filled out from reference TRBV2 and TRBJ1-1, the complete variable domain reads EPEVTQTPSHQVTQMGQEVILRCVPISNHLYFYWYRQILGQKVEFLVSFYNNEISEKSEIFDDQFSVERPDGSNFTLKIRSTKLEDSAMYFCASSVEGQGTTEAFFGQGTRLTVV.

In this sample, this clone turned up once. This rearrangement joins TRBV9 to TRBJ1-3, with TRBD1 matching 9 bases. CDR3 size: 15 residues. CDR1 is SGDLS, CDR2 YYNGEE, per germline. V lost 3 bases to trimming and J lost 2 bases; unmatched junction nucleotides: 3. CDR3 sequence: CASSAGTGPGNTIYF. The CDR3 bases are TGTGCCAGCAGCGCAGGGACAGGGCCTGGAAACACCATATATTTT.

The V and J genes are TRBV7-9 and TRBJ2-1; 12 positions agree with TRBD2. The length of the CDR3 is 16 residues. The ends lost 4 bases at V and 3 bases at J; junction bases unmatched: 4. CDR1 SEHNR and CDR2 FQNEAQ come from the germline V gene (reference sequence). The CDR3 region is CASSWTTSGSYNEQFF. CDR3 nucleotides: TGTGCCAGCAGCTGGACGACTAGCGGGAGCTACAATGAGCAGTTCTTC.

V usage is TRBV5-8 and J usage is TRBJ2-3; the match to TRBD2 covers 9 bases. Germline assignment: CDR1 SGHTS and CDR2 YDEGEE. This CDR3 has 15 residues. Losses at the gene ends were 2 bases for V and 0 bases for J; bases not matched to a gene: 1. The CDR3 sequence: CASSLTSGSTDTQYF. CDR3 nucleotides: TGTGCCAGCAGCTTAACTAGCGGGAGCACAGATACGCAGTATTTT.

The V gene is TRBV5-4, the J gene TRBJ1-1; D is uncertain. This CDR3 comprises 15 residues. Trimming left V 4 bases short and J 2 bases short, with 15 bases between. Germline V gene sequence: CDR1 SGHNT, CDR2 YYREEE (reference sequence). This CDR3 is CASSPAGPENTEAFF. CDR3 in DNA: TGTGCCAGCAGCCCAGCCGGGCCGGAAAACACTGAAGCTTTCTTT.

This chain uses TRBV7-9 with TRBJ1-3, with no clear D. This CDR3 has 15 residues. Trimming removed 5 bases from V and 0 bases from J, with 11 bases in between. Germline V gene lookup returns CDR1 SEHNR and CDR2 FQNEAQ (reference sequence). The CDR3 DNA sequence: TGTGCCAGCAGCGCAGTGACGAGCTCTGGAAACACCATATATTTT. This gives the protein CASSAVTSSGNTIYF.

This chain uses TRBV6-5 with TRBJ2-7, with 8 nucleotides matching TRBD1. The CDR3 is 15 residues long. From germline, CDR1 is MNHEY and CDR2 SVGAGI. Trimming cost V 2 bases and J 6 bases; bases outside gene matches: 9. In DNA, the CDR3 is TGTGCCAGCAGTTACGCGACAGGGGCCCTTATCGAGCAGTACTTC. This sequence encodes CASSYATGALIEQYF.

The chain is built from TRBV10-2 and TRBJ2-3; the match to TRBD2 covers 8 bases. Germline loops: CDR1 WSHSY, CDR2 SAAADI. V trimming: 0 bases; J trimming: 1 base; junction bases outside the gene matches: 6. CDR3 length: 17 amino acids. CDR3 DNA sequence: TGCGCCAGCAGTGAGTCCACCCGGGAGGGCGGCACAGATACGCAGTATTTT. Amino acids: CASSESTREGGTDTQYF.

The chain joins TRBV28 to TRBJ2-1, with 10 bases identical to TRBD2. The CDR3 runs 17 residues. The J segment lost 9 bases and the V segment lost 6 bases, leaving 17 bases of the junction unmatched. Germline-derived CDR1 and CDR2 are MDHEN and SYDVKM. This chain's CDR3 is CASRQTGSGRPGAEQFF. Written as DNA, the CDR3 is TGTGCCAGCAGGCAGACAGGTAGCGGGAGGCCTGGGGCTGAGCAGTTCTTC. Full variable domain (missing parts from reference TRBV28 and TRBJ2-1): DVKVTQSSRYLVKRTGEKVFLECVQDMDHENMFWYRQDPGLGLRLIYFSYDVKMKEKGDIPEGYSVSREKKERFSLILESASTNQTSMYLCASRQTGSGRPGAEQFFGPGTRLTVL.